This T cell receptor (beta chain) was obtained from a study of T cell responses to AZD1222 COVID-19 vaccine. Assay used: immunoSEQ multiplex PCR; TCRdb lists only in-frame clones, some missing. The table has more than 100,000 clones, 80% to 90% seen once. Notes on the study in general: It was only six AZD1222 recipients who were seropositive at baseline. Donors, mostly white British, included more females; clonal diversity was possibly underestimated. In all cases, repertoires were sampled only after the peak T cell response.

As for this clone: Antigen unknown.

This CDR3 has 17 amino acids. Trimming stripped 1 base from V and 2 bases from J, with 18 bases between. Germline CDR1 reads ENHRY; CDR2 reads SYGVKD. The receptor was isolated from an adult in good health. This rearrangement joins TRBV10-3 to TRBJ2-7, with D possibly TRBD2 on 5 matching bases. The source material was peripheral blood, sampled on day 0 of AZD1222 vaccination. Written as DNA, the CDR3 is TGTGCCATCAGTGAGTTTGTCAGACGGGGTACCCCCTACGAGCAGTACTTC. This gives the protein CAISEFVRRGTPYEQYF.